These 31 T cell receptor beta chains were sequenced from one sample in a study of shared clonotypes between healthy human individuals. Sequencing used immunoSEQ multiplex PCR; TCRdb keeps in-frame clones, though not all of them. The profile shows about 2.4 million clones, roughly nine tenths of them singletons. Sequences were obtained from naive CD4+ T cells sorted from blood. The subset: CD45RA+ positively selected. The receptors come from a young man in good health.

The V and J genes are TRBV6-6 and TRBJ2-7; 11 bases map to TRBD2. With V trimmed by 6 bases and J by 2 bases, 9 bases remained unmatched. Germline V gene lookup returns CDR1 MNHNY and CDR2 SVGAGI (reference sequence). The CDR3 consists of 16 residues. The CDR3 reads CASSLSGRVQTYEQYF. CDR3 sequence (DNA): TGTGCCAGCAGCCTTAGCGGGAGGGTCCAGACCTACGAGCAGTACTTC.

The V and J genes are TRBV29-1 and TRBJ2-7; TRBD2 is a possible D gene (6 bases). V dropped 7 bases and J dropped 7 bases, with 11 bases sitting between them. Germline CDR1 reads SQVTM; CDR2 reads ANQGSEA. CDR3 length: 10 amino acids. CDR3 bases: TGCAGCGGGGGGGAAGGTGAGCAGTACTTC. It codes for CSGGEGEQYF.

The chain combines TRBV30 with TRBJ1-4, with D uncertain. This CDR3 has 13 residues. Germline V lookup: CDR1 GTSNPN, CDR2 SVGIG (reference sequence). V was shortened by 1 base and J by 6 bases, with 9 bases between the two germline ends. CDR3 region: CAWSADVDEKLFF. The DNA for the CDR3 is TGTGCCTGGAGTGCTGATGTGGATGAAAAACTGTTTTTT.

The chain has TRBV2 and TRBJ2-7, with D unclear. The CDR3 covers 16 residues. The V end lost 1 base, the J end lost 2 bases, and 15 bases lay between the germline ends. CDR1 SNHLY and CDR2 FYNNEI come from the germline V gene. CDR3 protein: CASSEVRFIATYEQYF. CDR3 nucleotide sequence: TGTGCCAGCAGTGAAGTTCGGTTCATTGCTACCTACGAGCAGTACTTC.

The rearrangement joins TRBV6-1 to TRBJ2-3; no reliable D call. The V and J ends lost 5 bases and 0 bases respectively, with 9 bases between them. CDR1 is MNHNS, CDR2 SASEGT, per germline. This CDR3 contains 14 residues. The CDR3 DNA reads TGTGCCAGCAGTCGATCACTAAGCACAGATACGCAGTATTTT. This encodes CASSRSLSTDTQYF.

The V call is TRBV28, the J call TRBJ2-1; no clear D gene. Looked up from germline, CDR1 is MDHEN and CDR2 is SYDVKM. The CDR3 is 13 amino acids. V lost 4 bases and J 5 bases, leaving 9 bases between the germline ends. CDR3 region: CASSSSRDNEQFF. CDR3 nucleotide sequence: TGTGCCAGCAGTTCCTCTAGAGACAATGAGCAGTTCTTC.

This chain's CDR3 is CASKLAATDTQYF. CDR3 bases: TGTGCCAGCAAACTAGCGGCCACAGATACGCAGTATTTT. The rearrangement links TRBV6-6 to TRBJ2-3; 8 bases match TRBD2. Per germline, CDR1 MNHNY and CDR2 SVGAGI (reference sequence). V lost 7 bases, J lost 2 bases, and 2 bases stayed unmatched. CDR3 length: 13 residues.

This clone was recorded only once. The genes are TRBV6-1 and TRBJ1-2, with D tentatively TRBD1 (5 bases). The germline V and J ends were trimmed by 0 bases and 3 bases, with 11 bases remaining between them. This CDR3 region has 15 residues. Germline lookup yields CDR1 MNHNS and CDR2 SASEGT. For the CDR3, the DNA is TGTGCCAGCAGTGAAGCCGGGACTCTCCACTATGGCTACACCTTC. Translation: CASSEAGTLHYGYTF.

This rearrangement joins TRBV27 to TRBJ2-2; 16 nucleotides align to TRBD2. Germline-derived CDR1 and CDR2 are MNHEY and SMNVEV (reference sequence). The CDR3 totals 19 residues. J was trimmed by 1 base and V by 5 bases; bases with no gene match: 7. The DNA for the CDR3 is TGTGCCAGCAGTCTCCCGGGACTAGCGGGAGGGCAGAACACCGGGGAGCTGTTTTTT. Translating it yields CASSLPGLAGGQNTGELFF.

The rearrangement uses TRBV6-4 and TRBJ2-7; TRBD1 matches at 9 bases. V lost 0 bases and J lost 0; bases outside the gene matches: 6. The CDR3 totals 17 residues. Germline assignment: CDR1 MRHNA and CDR2 SNTAGT. The CDR3 here is CASSDSKQGAPSYEQYF. CDR3 DNA sequence: TGTGCCAGCAGTGACTCGAAACAGGGGGCTCCCTCCTACGAGCAGTACTTC.

The CDR3 here is CASSPRTGRNTPYQAQETQYF. The CDR3, as DNA: TGCGCCAGCAGCCCCCGGACAGGCCGGAACACCCCGTACCAAGCTCAAGAGACCCAGTACTTC. The rearrangement joins TRBV4-1 to TRBJ2-5, with TRBD1 matching 7 bases. The CDR3 has 21 residues. Germline V gene lookup returns CDR1 MGHRA and CDR2 YSYEKL. Germline trimming cut 4 bases from V and 2 bases from J; bases unmatched to any gene: 25.

The CDR3 is CASSIVKQDIQYF. In DNA form, the CDR3 reads TGTGCCAGTAGTATAGTAAAGCAAGACATTCAGTACTTC. The chain uses TRBV19 and TRBJ2-4; no clear D gene. From germline, CDR1 is LNHDA and CDR2 SQIVND (reference sequence). V lost 1 base, J lost 8 bases, and 9 bases lay in between. This CDR3 has 13 residues.

This sequence joins TRBV9 and TRBJ2-2; D is unresolved. Trimming took 0 bases from V and 2 from J, leaving 17 bases between them. The CDR3 is 18 amino acids. Germline values: CDR1 SGDLS, CDR2 YYNGEE. Written as DNA, the CDR3 is TGTGCCAGCAGCGTAGCTCAGGCAGGCGAGCAAAACACCGGGGAGCTGTTTTTT. It codes for CASSVAQAGEQNTGELFF. The full variable domain, in which reference TRBV9 and TRBJ2-2 provide the parts outside the CDR3, is DSGVTQTPKHLITATGQRVTLRCSPRSGDLSVYWYQQSLDQGLQFLIQYYNGEERAKGNILERFSAQQFPDLHSELNLSSLELGDSALYFCASSVAQAGEQNTGELFFGEGSRLTVL.

The chain's CDR3 is CAISGGQGDPYEQYF. DNA for the CDR3: TGTGCCATCAGTGGAGGACAGGGGGATCCCTACGAGCAGTACTTC. The gene calls are TRBV10-3 and TRBJ2-7, with 10 nucleotides matching TRBD1. The CDR3 loop spans 15 amino acids. Germline CDR1 reads ENHRY; CDR2 reads SYGVKD. V shed 4 bases and J 2 bases; nucleotides not matched to a gene: 5.

This CDR3 is CASSLVPIGRGTQYF. DNA for the CDR3: TGTGCCAGCAGTTTAGTGCCTATTGGGCGGGGGACCCAGTACTTC. The J gene is TRBJ2-5, the V gene TRBV27; the D gene is possibly TRBD2 (6 bases). The V end was cut by 2 bases, the J end by 7 bases, with 17 bases between. Germline CDR1 MNHEY, CDR2 SMNVEV (reference sequence). This CDR3 is 15 amino acids long.

The table lists this clone with a count of one. This chain connects TRBV18 to TRBJ1-1; 8 bases match TRBD1. The V gene end was trimmed by 3 bases and the J gene end by 2 bases; junction bases not matched to a gene: 5. This CDR3 has 15 residues. CDR1 is KGHSH and CDR2 is LQKENI in the germline V gene. The CDR3 reads CASSPVTGGNTEAFF. Written as DNA, the CDR3 is TGTGCCAGCTCACCTGTTACAGGGGGAAACACTGAAGCTTTCTTT.

The chain has TRBV7-8 and TRBJ2-3; tentative D call: TRBD2 (6 bases). This CDR3 is 16 amino acids long. The V gene's germline CDR1 is SGHVS and CDR2 FQNEAQ. V was cut by 0 bases and J by 3 bases, with 13 bases left in between. The CDR3 loop reads CASSLAQVGGTDTQYF. CDR3 DNA sequence: TGTGCCAGCAGCTTAGCCCAGGTGGGGGGAACAGATACGCAGTATTTT.

The rearrangement joins TRBV4-2 to TRBJ2-2, with TRBD2 matching over 11 bases. Germline-derived CDR1 and CDR2 are LGHNA and YNFKEQ. Trimming removed 2 bases from V and 0 bases from J; junction bases left unmatched: 5. The CDR3 sequence is 18 residues long. In DNA form, the CDR3 reads TGTGCCAGCAGCCAACTAGCGGGGGGCCCCCCGAACACCGGGGAGCTGTTTTTT. Amino acid sequence: CASSQLAGGPPNTGELFF.

The chain carries TRBV2 and TRBJ1-2; possibly TRBD1 for D (6 bases). The CDR3 length is 13 residues. Germline CDR1 reads SNHLY; CDR2 reads FYNNEI. The V and J ends lost 6 bases and 8 bases respectively, with 16 bases between them. This CDR3 is CASSPEGRGGYTF. The CDR3 DNA follows: TGTGCCAGCAGCCCGGAGGGAAGGGGGGGCTACACCTTC.

The chain uses TRBV6-5 and TRBJ2-3, with 8 bases fitting TRBD2. Germline CDR1 is MNHEY and CDR2 is SVGAGI. The ends lost 10 bases at V and 2 bases at J; junction bases unmatched: 5. The CDR3 runs 13 residues. The CDR3: CATTGGATDTQYF. CDR3 bases: TGTGCCACAACGGGGGGGGCCACAGATACGCAGTATTTT.

The chain uses TRBV4-3 and TRBJ2-4; the D call may be TRBD1 or TRBD2 (5 bases each). V lost 0 bases to trimming and J lost 0 bases, with 9 bases between them. CDR3 length: 16 residues. Germline CDR1 is LGHNA and CDR2 is YSLEER. CDR3 loop: CASSQDYGAAKNIQYF. CDR3 bases: TGCGCCAGCAGCCAAGATTACGGGGCAGCCAAAAACATTCAGTACTTC.

V gene TRBV5-6 combines with J gene TRBJ2-7; D perhaps matches TRBD1 (5 bases). CDR1 and CDR2 from the germline V gene are SGHDT and YYEEEE. Trimming left V 2 bases short and J 0 bases short, with 18 bases between. The CDR3 is made up of 17 amino acids. CDR3 loop: CASSLSGRYLSSYEQYF. In DNA, the CDR3 is TGTGCCAGCAGCTTATCAGGGCGATACCTTAGCTCCTACGAGCAGTACTTC. Drawing the rest from reference TRBV5-6 and TRBJ2-7, the complete variable domain is DAGVTQSPTHLIKTRGQQVTLRCSPKSGHDTVSWYQQALGQGPQFIFQYYEEEERQRGNFPDRFSGHQFPNYSSELNVNALLLGDSALYLCASSLSGRYLSSYEQYFGPGTRLTVT.

The chain uses TRBV7-2 and TRBJ1-6, with D uncertain. CDR3 length: 13 amino acids. Trimming stripped 4 bases from V and 6 bases from J, with 7 bases between. Per the germline V gene, CDR1 is SGHTA and CDR2 is FQGNSA. CDR3 in amino acids: CASSWGANSPLHF. DNA of the CDR3: TGTGCCAGCAGCTGGGGAGCTAATTCACCCCTCCACTTT.

The chain combines TRBV6-1 with TRBJ2-7; D not certain. The CDR3 has 14 residues. Looked up from germline, CDR1 is MNHNS and CDR2 is SASEGT. The V and J ends lost 5 bases and 3 bases respectively, with 14 bases between them. CDR3: CASSSVIWSYEQYF. The CDR3 DNA is TGTGCCAGCAGTTCTGTTATATGGAGCTACGAGCAGTACTTC.

Concerning this clone itself: This same CDR3 is encoded by further DNA sequences in the sample. J is TRBJ2-7 and V is TRBV6-5; no reliable D call. V was shortened by 0 bases and J by 0 bases, with 12 bases between the two germline ends. The CDR3 loop spans 16 amino acids. The germline gives CDR1 MNHEY, CDR2 SVGAGI. CDR3 in DNA: TGTGCCAGCAGTTACTCGGGAAGGGTAAGCTCCTACGAGCAGTACTTC. It translates to CASSYSGRVSSYEQYF.

This chain uses TRBV5-4 with TRBJ1-2; D remains unclear. The germline CDR1 and CDR2 sequences are SGHNT and YYREEE (reference sequence). This CDR3 comprises 13 residues. V lost 0 bases and J lost 6, with 9 bases in between. The DNA for the CDR3 is TGTGCCAGCAGCTTGGCCGAAAGGGATGGCTACACCTTC. It encodes CASSLAERDGYTF.

V and J are TRBV11-2 and TRBJ2-2; TRBD1 matches 8 bases. This CDR3 is built from 15 residues. Germline CDR1 SGHAT, CDR2 FQNNGV. The V and J ends lost 5 bases and 5 bases, in that order; junction bases with no gene match: 7. CDR3 loop: CASSPTGGRTGELFF. The CDR3 nucleotides read TGTGCCAGCAGCCCAACAGGGGGTCGGACCGGGGAGCTGTTTTTT. Full variable domain (missing parts from reference TRBV11-2 and TRBJ2-2): EAGVAQSPRYKIIEKRQSVAFWCNPISGHATLYWYQQILGQGPKLLIQFQNNGVVDDSQLPKDRFSAERLKGVDSTLKIQPAKLEDSAVYLCASSPTGGRTGELFFGEGSRLTVL.

The count of this clone is one. This chain links TRBV2 with TRBJ2-7; 10 nucleotides align to TRBD2. V was clipped by 6 bases and J by 3 bases; unmatched bases: 2. The V gene's germline CDR1 is SNHLY and CDR2 FYNNEI. The CDR3 runs to 13 residues. This chain's CDR3 is CASSLAGDYEQYF. The CDR3 nucleotides are TGTGCCAGCAGCCTAGCGGGGGACTACGAGCAGTACTTC.

V and J are TRBV18 and TRBJ2-6, with D possibly matching TRBD1 (6 bases). CDR1 and CDR2 (germline): KGHSH, LQKENI. The CDR3 covers 19 residues. V lost 0 bases, J lost 1 base, and 16 bases lay in between. The CDR3, as DNA: TGTGCCAGCTCACCACCCCGGGACACCTTAATTTCTGGGGCCAACGTCCTGACTTTC. Protein sequence: CASSPPRDTLISGANVLTF.

This chain links TRBV7-2 with TRBJ1-3, with D unclear. The CDR3 loop spans 15 amino acids. Trimming shortened V by 1 base and J by 0 bases, and 7 bases separated the two germline ends. Germline assignment: CDR1 SGHTA and CDR2 FQGNSA. The CDR3 spells CASSLDGSSGNTIYF. The CDR3 coding sequence is TGTGCCAGCAGCTTAGACGGGAGCTCTGGAAACACCATATATTTT.

This chain uses TRBV20-1 with TRBJ2-4; TRBD1 might be the D (6 bases). CDR3 length: 11 residues. Germline V gives CDR1 DFQATT, CDR2 SNEGSKA (reference sequence). This CDR3 reads CRAGDGDIQYF. The CDR3 bases are TGCAGGGCAGGGGATGGGGACATTCAGTACTTC.